The entry below describes one T cell receptor (beta chain). Its matching antigen is unknown. The source of the sample is a study of T-cell reconstitution after alpha-beta-depleted transplantation in children. Study findings and constraints: Where alpha-beta T cells came from about two months after transplant was reportedly several hundred expanded graft clones. One year post-transplant, T-cell counts and diversity were largely derived from T cells produced anew.

Preparation of the TCRbeta library used unique molecular identifiers. TCRdb re-analysed the PCR reads in MiXCR, keeping a single row per CDR3 protein. The sample shows fewer than 550,000 distinct CDR3 sequences, about 10% of them seen only once. This CDR3 comprises 15 residues. Germline assignment: CDR1 DFQATT and CDR2 SNEGSKA (reference sequence). V gave up 6 bases and J gave up 2 bases; unmatched junction bases: 1. This sequence originates from a female patient aged 2-10 years who had a stem cell transplant for aplastic anemia, so the T cells may come from the graft donor. The source was PBMCs, mostly from graft donor cells, collected 180 days after TCRalphabeta/CD19-depleted stem cell transplant. The genes are TRBV20-1 and TRBJ2-1; TRBD2 matches 16 bases. In nucleotides, the CDR3 is TGCAGTGCCGGGACTAGCGGGGGGGCCTACAATGAGCAGTTCTTC. Its protein is CSAGTSGGAYNEQFF.